Below, 18 T cell receptor beta chains from the same sample are listed, as sequenced in a study of T cell clones after liver transplantation. Assay used: immunoSEQ multiplex PCR; TCRdb lists only in-frame clones, some missing. The data hold tens of thousands of clones, with roughly 85% observed a single time. The sequencing here drew on CD4+ T cells from blood, taken at the 22-month timepoint. These receptors all stem from a human patient who received a liver transplant. Some T cells may trace back to the graft donor.

To note about this clone: A single base separates this from a much larger clone, so it may be a read error. Other DNA sequences of this sample code for an identical CDR3. The chain uses TRBV4-3 and TRBJ1-2, with D unclear. CDR1 LGHNA and CDR2 YSLEER come from the germline V gene. The CDR3 has 12 residues. Between the trimmed V and J ends, which lost 0 bases and 6 bases, there was a span of 5 bases. The CDR3 loop reads CASSQDGDGYTF. Written as DNA, the CDR3 is TGCGCCAGCAGCCAAGATGGTGATGGCTACACCTTC.

The sample holds one count of this clone. CDR3: CAIRGTGLGTGELFF. The CDR3 nucleotides read TGTGCCATCAGAGGGACAGGGCTGGGCACCGGGGAGCTGTTTTTT. V gene TRBV10-3 combines with J gene TRBJ2-2, with 9 bases that match TRBD1. The CDR3 is 15 amino acids. The V and J ends lost 6 bases and 4 bases, in that order; junction bases with no gene match: 6. Germline CDR1 ENHRY, CDR2 SYGVKD.

In its sample, this clone is medium-sized. The CDR3 is CASSFGLGAGELFF. The CDR3 bases are TGTGCCAGCAGCTTCGGGCTAGGTGCCGGGGAGCTGTTTTTT. The V and J genes are TRBV7-2 and TRBJ2-2; unclear D gene. In germline, CDR1 is SGHTA, CDR2 FQGNSA. The V end lost 3 bases, the J end lost 6 bases, and 11 bases lay between the germline ends. This CDR3 comprises 14 residues.

This rearrangement joins TRBV7-6 to TRBJ2-7, with 12 bases aligning to TRBD2. There are 18 residues in the CDR3. Germline V CDR1 and CDR2: SGHVS, FNYEAQ. After removal of 2 bases from V and 4 bases from J, the junction contained 12 bases not matched to a gene. DNA for the CDR3: TGTGCCAGCAGCTTACGGGACGACTCTAGCGGGGGGGCTTACGAGCAGTACTTC. It specifies CASSLRDDSSGGAYEQYF.

The chain combines TRBV6-4 with TRBJ1-5; weak D call: TRBD1 (5 bases). Looked up from germline, CDR1 is MRHNA and CDR2 is SNTAGT. This CDR3 has 15 residues. The V and J ends lost 6 bases and 0 bases respectively, with 12 bases between them. CDR3 sequence (DNA): TGTGCCAGCAGCACTCCGACAGATAGCAATCAGCCCCAGCATTTT. It codes for CASSTPTDSNQPQHF.

The chain couples TRBV7-9 to TRBJ1-4; a weak D match, TRBD1 (6 bases). Germline lookup yields CDR1 SEHNR and CDR2 FQNEAQ (reference sequence). V lost 10 bases to trimming and J lost 5 bases, with 14 bases between them. There are 13 residues in the CDR3. The CDR3 DNA follows: TGTGCCACCCCCCAGGGGACAAATGAAAAACTGTTTTTT. It translates to CATPQGTNEKLFF.

J is TRBJ2-3 and V is TRBV11-1; TRBD2 aligns across 15 bases. The CDR3 spans 17 residues. V was pared by 0 bases and J by 6 bases, with 4 bases of the junction left unmatched. Germline V gives CDR1 SGHAT, CDR2 FQDESV (reference sequence). The CDR3 protein is CASSLAGTSGRMDTQYF. In DNA form, the CDR3 reads TGTGCCAGCAGCTTAGCCGGGACTAGCGGGAGGATGGATACGCAGTATTTT.

The chain joins TRBV19 to TRBJ1-1; 10 nucleotides line up with TRBD1. Germline assignment: CDR1 LNHDA and CDR2 SQIVND (reference sequence). CDR3 length equals 16 residues. J gave up 5 bases and V 4 bases, and 10 bases lay outside the gene matches. CDR3 protein: CASSTSLGTGETEAFF. CDR3 DNA: TGTGCCAGTAGTACCTCACTCGGGACAGGGGAGACTGAAGCTTTCTTT.

The chain joins TRBV6-5 to TRBJ2-2; 8 bases agree with TRBD2. Germline V CDR1 and CDR2: MNHEY, SVGAGI. The trim removed 5 bases at V and 5 bases at J, leaving 7 bases unmatched. The CDR3 totals 15 residues. The CDR3 DNA is TGTGCCAGCAGTATAGCGGGATTGGGTACCGGGGAGCTGTTTTTT. Translating it yields CASSIAGLGTGELFF.

The chain's CDR3 is CASSLRPDGGQYF. DNA of the CDR3: TGTGCCAGCAGCTTAAGACCCGATGGCGGGCAGTACTTC. The J gene is TRBJ2-7, the V gene TRBV7-3, with D unclear. Trimming cost V 1 base and J 9 bases, with 13 bases left between them. The CDR3 loop spans 13 amino acids. Germline CDR1 is SGHTA and CDR2 is FQGTGA.

The J gene is TRBJ1-2, the V gene TRBV27, with TRBD1 as a possible D gene (5 bases). Germline V gives CDR1 MNHEY, CDR2 SMNVEV (reference sequence). This CDR3 contains 15 residues. V lost 2 bases to trimming and J lost 6 bases, with 16 bases between them. CDR3 bases: TGTGCCAGCAGTTTAAGGGGTGAGGGAATAAATGGCTACACCTTC. Encoded protein: CASSLRGEGINGYTF.

The chain employs TRBV5-1 and TRBJ1-3; no definite D call. This CDR3 is 16 amino acids long. V lost 0 bases to trimming and J lost 0 bases, with 10 bases between them. Germline loops: CDR1 SGHRS, CDR2 YFSETQ. DNA of the CDR3: TGCGCCAGCAGCTTGGAGGGCGCGATCTCTGGAAACACCATATATTTT. This encodes CASSLEGAISGNTIYF.

The chain combines TRBV5-1 with TRBJ1-3; the D gene is possibly TRBD1 (5 bases). V shed 1 base and J shed 0 bases, with 8 bases lying between them. This CDR3 comprises 15 residues. CDR1 is SGHRS, CDR2 YFSETQ, per germline. CDR3 in amino acids: CASSLSGPSGNTIYF. DNA of the CDR3: TGCGCCAGCAGCTTGTCAGGGCCCTCTGGAAACACCATATATTTT.

The chain couples TRBV19 to TRBJ1-1; a possible D gene is TRBD1 (6 bases). V was shortened by 6 bases and J by 5 bases, with 19 bases between the two germline ends. The germline gives CDR1 LNHDA, CDR2 SQIVND (reference sequence). This CDR3 contains 15 residues. CDR3 nucleotides: TGTGCCAGTAGCCGCCCCGGGGGGCGCGGAACTGAAGCTTTCTTT. Protein sequence: CASSRPGGRGTEAFF.

This chain connects TRBV11-3 to TRBJ2-2; D possibly corresponds to TRBD1 (6 bases). The CDR3 totals 11 residues. V was trimmed by 10 bases and J by 7 bases, leaving 10 bases between them. Germline V CDR1 and CDR2: SGHNT, YENEEA. The CDR3 DNA reads TGTGCCACCAGGGGTGGCGGGGAGCTGTTTTTT. Encoded protein: CATRGGGELFF. Together with reference TRBV11-3 and TRBJ2-2, the CDR3 gives the full variable domain: EAGVVQSPRYKIIEKKQPVAFWCNPISGHNTLYWYLQNLGQGPELLIRYENEEAVDDSQLPKDRFSAERLKGVDSTLKIQPAELGDSAVYLCATRGGGELFFGEGSRLTVL.

The V and J genes are TRBV9 and TRBJ2-3; no definite D call. The CDR3 extends over 16 amino acids. V was clipped by 4 bases and J by 0 bases, with 15 bases between them. CDR1 is SGDLS and CDR2 is YYNGEE in the germline V gene. The CDR3 sequence is CASSPTALLSTDTQYF. As DNA, the CDR3 is TGTGCCAGCAGCCCCACCGCGTTACTCAGCACAGATACGCAGTATTTT.

The chain recombines TRBV11-2 with TRBJ1-1, with 10 bases matching TRBD1. Losses at the gene ends were 4 bases for V and 6 bases for J; bases not matched to a gene: 2. Germline lookup yields CDR1 SGHAT and CDR2 FQNNGV. The CDR3 is made up of 13 amino acids. In DNA form, the CDR3 reads TGTGCCAGCAGCTGGGACAGGGGCGCTGAAGCTTTCTTT. The encoded protein is CASSWDRGAEAFF.

This clone has only a few counts. This rearrangement joins TRBV4-3 to TRBJ1-2; D call uncertain. The CDR3 runs 14 residues. The germline V gene encodes CDR1 LGHNA and CDR2 YSLEER. V dropped 1 base and J dropped 1 base, with 7 bases sitting between them. CDR3 loop: CASSQVIYNYGYTF. Written as DNA, the CDR3 is TGCGCCAGCAGCCAAGTGATATATAACTATGGCTACACCTTC.